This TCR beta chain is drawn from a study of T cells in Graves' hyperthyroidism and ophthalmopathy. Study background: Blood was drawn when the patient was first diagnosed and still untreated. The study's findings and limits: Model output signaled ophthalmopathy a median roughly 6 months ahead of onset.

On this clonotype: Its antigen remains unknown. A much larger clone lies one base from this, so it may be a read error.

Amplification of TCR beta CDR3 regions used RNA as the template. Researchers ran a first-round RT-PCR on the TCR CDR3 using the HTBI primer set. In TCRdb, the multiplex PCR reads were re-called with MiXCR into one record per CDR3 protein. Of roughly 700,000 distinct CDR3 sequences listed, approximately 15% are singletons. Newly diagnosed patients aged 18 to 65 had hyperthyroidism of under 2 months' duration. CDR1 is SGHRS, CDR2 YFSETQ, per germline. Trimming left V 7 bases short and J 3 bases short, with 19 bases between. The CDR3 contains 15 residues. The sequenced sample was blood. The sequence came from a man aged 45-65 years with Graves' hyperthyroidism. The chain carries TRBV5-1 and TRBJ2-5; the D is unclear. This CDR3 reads CASGPRTLTKETQYF. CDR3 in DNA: TGCGCCAGCGGCCCGCGTACGTTAACAAAAGAGACCCAGTACTTC.